The 5 T cell receptor beta chains below come from one sample, sequenced in a study of post-analysis software for immune sequencing data. The study, taken as a whole, reports: Comparison of patients with controls showed 5 or 6 TRBV segments more frequent in patients, TRBV5-6, TRBV5-1 and TRBV20-1 among them.

The TCR beta cDNA libraries carried unique molecular identifiers. TCRdb re-called the PCR reads with MiXCR, one entry per CDR3 protein. In the table there are 400,000 to 500,000 distinct CDR3 sequences, 30% to 45% of which are singletons. These TCRs are of unknown antigen specificity. Sequencing was performed on blood. The receptors originated from a girl aged 2-15 years with multiple sclerosis.

This chain joins TRBV7-2 and TRBJ1-1; possible D gene TRBD1, 6 bases. CDR1 is SGHTA and CDR2 is FQGNSA in the germline V gene. Trimming removed 1 base from V and 1 base from J, with 10 bases in between. This CDR3 has 15 amino acids. CDR3 DNA sequence: TGTGCCAGCAGCTTAGTTCCGGGGGCGAACACTGAAGCTTTCTTT. This translates into CASSLVPGANTEAFF.

The chain links TRBV5-1 to TRBJ2-7; D remains unclear. From germline, CDR1 is SGHRS and CDR2 YFSETQ. The CDR3 sequence is 15 residues long. V lost 0 bases and J lost 0, with 10 bases in between. CDR3 loop: CASSLGRWGSYEQYF. The CDR3 coding sequence is TGCGCCAGCAGCTTGGGCCGTTGGGGCTCCTACGAGCAGTACTTC.

The chain is built from TRBV4-2 and TRBJ2-5; D is possibly TRBD2 (6 bases). The J call is uncertain, as TRBJ2-7 better fits the DNA end. Germline CDR1 and CDR2: LGHNA and YNFKEQ. This CDR3 has 15 amino acids. Here the CDR3 DNA reads TGTGCCAGCAGCCAAGAGTCCGGCGGGACTTACGAGCAGTACTTC. Translating it yields CASSQESGGTYEQYF.

This clonotype showed up just once. The V call is TRBV6-5, the J call TRBJ1-1; the D is unclear. Germline CDR1 and CDR2: MNHEY and SVGAGI. The ends were cut back, 2 bases at V and 0 bases at J, with 10 bases in the middle. This CDR3 comprises 15 residues. The CDR3 reads CASSYRELLNTEAFF. CDR3 coding DNA: TGTGCCAGCAGTTACAGGGAACTTTTGAACACTGAAGCTTTCTTT.

This clonotype showed up just a few times. This sequence joins TRBV7-3 and TRBJ1-6; TRBD1 might be the D (5 bases). Germline V gives CDR1 SGHTA, CDR2 FQGTGA. Deletions cut 5 bases from V and 0 bases from J, with 14 bases between. The CDR3 sequence is 17 residues long. The DNA of the CDR3 is TGTGCCAGCAGCCTCCGGACACGGAGCTCCTATAATTCACCCCTCCACTTT. Its protein product is CASSLRTRSSYNSPLHF.